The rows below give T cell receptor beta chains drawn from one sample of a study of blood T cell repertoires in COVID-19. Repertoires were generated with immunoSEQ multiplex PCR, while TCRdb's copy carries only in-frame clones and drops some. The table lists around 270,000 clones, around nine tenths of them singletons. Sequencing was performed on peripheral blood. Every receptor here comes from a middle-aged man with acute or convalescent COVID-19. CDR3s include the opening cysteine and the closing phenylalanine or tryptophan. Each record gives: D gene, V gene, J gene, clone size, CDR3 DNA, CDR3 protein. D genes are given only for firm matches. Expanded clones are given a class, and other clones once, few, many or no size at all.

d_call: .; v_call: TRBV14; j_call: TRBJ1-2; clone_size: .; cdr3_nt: TGTGCCAGCAGCCAAGGAACAGCCTATGGCTACACCTTC; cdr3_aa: CASSQGTAYGYTF
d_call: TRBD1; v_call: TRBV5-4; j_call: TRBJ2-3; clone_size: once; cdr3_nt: TGTGCCAGCAGCTACCAGGGACAGGGGAGAGATACGCAGTATTTT; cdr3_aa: CASSYQGQGRDTQYF
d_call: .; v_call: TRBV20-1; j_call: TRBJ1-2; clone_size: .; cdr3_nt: TGCAGTGCTTCGGACAGCTATGGCTACACCTTC; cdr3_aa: CSASDSYGYTF
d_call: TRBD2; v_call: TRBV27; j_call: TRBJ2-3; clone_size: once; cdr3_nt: TGTGCCAGCAGCCCATTTAGCGGGGGGGGTGGGCAGTATTTT; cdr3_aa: CASSPFSGGGGQYF
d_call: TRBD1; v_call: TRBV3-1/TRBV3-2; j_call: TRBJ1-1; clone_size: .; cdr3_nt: TGTGCCAGCAGCCAAGCGACCGGACAGGGGAACACTGAAGCTTTCTTT; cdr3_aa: CASSQATGQGNTEAFF
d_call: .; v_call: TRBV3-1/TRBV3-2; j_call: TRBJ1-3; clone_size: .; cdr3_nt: TGTGCCAGCAGCCAAGAGGCAGGGCGGAACACCATATATTTT; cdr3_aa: CASSQEAGRNTIYF
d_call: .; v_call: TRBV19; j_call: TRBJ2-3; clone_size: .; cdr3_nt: TGTGCCAGTAGGCAGGTGCCCGGAGATACGCAGTATTTT; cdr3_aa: CASRQVPGDTQYF
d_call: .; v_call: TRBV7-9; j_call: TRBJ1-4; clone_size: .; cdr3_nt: TGTGCCAGCAGCTTAGCGGACAGCTATGAAAAACTGTTTTTT; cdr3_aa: CASSLADSYEKLFF
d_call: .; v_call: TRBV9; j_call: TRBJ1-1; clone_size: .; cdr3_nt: TGTGCCAGCAGCGTGGCCCTGGACACTGAAGCTTTCTTT; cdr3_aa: CASSVALDTEAFF
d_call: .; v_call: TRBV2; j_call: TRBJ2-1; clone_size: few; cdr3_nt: TGTGCCAGCAGTGAGGGTCTGAGGTCCTACAATGAGCAGTTCTTC; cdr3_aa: CASSEGLRSYNEQFF
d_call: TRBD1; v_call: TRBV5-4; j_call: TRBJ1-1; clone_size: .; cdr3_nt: TGTGCCAGCAGCCCGCGGACAGGGAATACTGAAGCTTTCTTT; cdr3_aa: CASSPRTGNTEAFF
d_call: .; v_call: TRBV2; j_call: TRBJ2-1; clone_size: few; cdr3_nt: TGTGCCAGCAGTGAGGAGCACATTAGAGCCAATGAGCAGTTCTTC; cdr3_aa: CASSEEHIRANEQFF
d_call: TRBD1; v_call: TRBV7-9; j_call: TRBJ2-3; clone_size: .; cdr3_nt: TGTGCCAGCAGCTTAGGGACAGGGAGCACAGATACGCAGTATTTT; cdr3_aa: CASSLGTGSTDTQYF
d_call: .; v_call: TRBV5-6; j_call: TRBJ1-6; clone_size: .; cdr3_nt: TGTGCCAGCAGCACAGGGACACCGGGAAATTCACCCCTCCACTTT; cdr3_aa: CASSTGTPGNSPLHF
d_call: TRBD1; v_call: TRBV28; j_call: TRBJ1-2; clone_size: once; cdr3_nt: TGTGCCAGCAGCCTACCCGGGACAGCGATTCAACAAGGCTACACCTTC; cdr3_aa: CASSLPGTAIQQGYTF
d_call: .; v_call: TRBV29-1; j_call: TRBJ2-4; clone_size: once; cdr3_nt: TGCAGCGTTGAAGAGGGGCGAGGAAACATTCAGTACTTC; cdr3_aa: CSVEEGRGNIQYF
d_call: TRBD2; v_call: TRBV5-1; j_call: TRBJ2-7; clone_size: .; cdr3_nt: TGCGCCAGCAGCCGGGGGGACTATAACCACGAGCAGTACTTC; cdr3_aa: CASSRGDYNHEQYF
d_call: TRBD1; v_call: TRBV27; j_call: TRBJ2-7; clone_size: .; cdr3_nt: TGTGCCAGCAGAGTCACAGGGGCCAGCTCCTACGAGCAGTACTTC; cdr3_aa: CASRVTGASSYEQYF
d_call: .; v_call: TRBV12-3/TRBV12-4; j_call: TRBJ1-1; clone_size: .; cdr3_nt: TGTGCCAGCAGTTTAATGAGAGCTGAAGCTTTCTTT; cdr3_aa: CASSLMRAEAFF
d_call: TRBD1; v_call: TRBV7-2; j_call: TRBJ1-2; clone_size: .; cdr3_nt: TGTGCCAGCAGCATACAGGGGGCAGTCTATGGCTACACCTTC; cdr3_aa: CASSIQGAVYGYTF
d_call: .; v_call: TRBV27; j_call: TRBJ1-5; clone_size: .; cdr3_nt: TGTGCCAGCAGTCCCGACAGAATATTGAGCAATCAGCCCCAGCATTTT; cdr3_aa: CASSPDRILSNQPQHF
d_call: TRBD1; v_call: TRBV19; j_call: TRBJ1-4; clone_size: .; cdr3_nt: TGTGCCAGTAGTCCGGGGACAGCAACTAATGAAAAACTGTTTTTT; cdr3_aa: CASSPGTATNEKLFF
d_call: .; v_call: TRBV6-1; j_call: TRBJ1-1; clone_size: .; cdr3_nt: TGTGCCAGCAGTGAACAGTCACCCACTGAAGCTTTCTTT; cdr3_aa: CASSEQSPTEAFF
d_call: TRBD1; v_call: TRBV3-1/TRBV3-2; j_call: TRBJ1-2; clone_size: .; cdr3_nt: TGTGCCAGCAGCCAAGCAGGGGGAGGCTACACCTTC; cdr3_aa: CASSQAGGGYTF
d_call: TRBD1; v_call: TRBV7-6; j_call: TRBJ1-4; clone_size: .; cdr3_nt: TGTGCCAGCAGCCGCCAGACCGGGACAGGGGGCGGAAAACTGTTTTTT; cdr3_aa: CASSRQTGTGGGKLFF
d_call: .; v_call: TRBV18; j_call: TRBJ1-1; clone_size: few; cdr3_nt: TGTGCCAGCTCACCAGGGGCTCGTGAAGCTTTCTTT; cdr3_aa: CASSPGAREAFF
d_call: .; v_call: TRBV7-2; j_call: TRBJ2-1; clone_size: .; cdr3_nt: TGTGCCAGCAGCTTAGACAGGGCCTACAATGAGCAGTTCTTC; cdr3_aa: CASSLDRAYNEQFF
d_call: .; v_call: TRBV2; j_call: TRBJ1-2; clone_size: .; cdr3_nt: TGTGCCAGCAGAAAGCCTACTAACTATGGCTACACCTTC; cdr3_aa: CASRKPTNYGYTF
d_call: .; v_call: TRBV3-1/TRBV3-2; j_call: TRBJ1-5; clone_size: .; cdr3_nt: TGTGCCAGCAGCCAAGATCCCGGGACTAAAACCCAGCATTTT; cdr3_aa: CASSQDPGTKTQHF
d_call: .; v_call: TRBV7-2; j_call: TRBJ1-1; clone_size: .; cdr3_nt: TGTGCCAGCAGCCCGGGAGGGGTAGTCACTGAAGCTTTCTTT; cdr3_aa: CASSPGGVVTEAFF
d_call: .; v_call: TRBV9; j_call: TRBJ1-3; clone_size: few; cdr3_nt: TGTGCCAGCAGCTCGACAGCAAGCTCTGGAAACACCATATATTTT; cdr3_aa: CASSSTASSGNTIYF
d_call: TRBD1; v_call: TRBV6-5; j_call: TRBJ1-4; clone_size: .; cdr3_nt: TGTGCCAGTAATCCGGGACAGGGAGTCCATGAAAAACTGTTTTTT; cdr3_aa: CASNPGQGVHEKLFF
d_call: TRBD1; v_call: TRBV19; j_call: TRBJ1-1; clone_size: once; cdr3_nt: TGTGCCAGTCTACAGGGGAATGGAGGCACTGAAGCTTTCTTT; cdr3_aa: CASLQGNGGTEAFF
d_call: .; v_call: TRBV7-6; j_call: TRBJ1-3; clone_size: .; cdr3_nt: TGTGCCAGCAGCTTAGGAGGGGGAGCCTCTGGAAACACCATATATTTT; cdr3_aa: CASSLGGGASGNTIYF
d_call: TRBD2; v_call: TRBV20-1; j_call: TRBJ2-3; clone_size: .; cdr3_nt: TGCAGTGCCTCCCTGGGGGGGGTGGGGAATTTT; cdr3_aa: CSASLGGVGNF
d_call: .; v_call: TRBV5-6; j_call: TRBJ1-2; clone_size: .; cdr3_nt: TGTGCCAGCAGCTATTCCGGTACAGGGCCTTATGGCTACACCTTC; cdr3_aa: CASSYSGTGPYGYTF
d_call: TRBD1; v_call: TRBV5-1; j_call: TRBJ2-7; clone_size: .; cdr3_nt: TGCGCCAGCAGCCAGTCGCCGGGACAGAAGTCCTACGAGCAGTACTTC; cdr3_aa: CASSQSPGQKSYEQYF
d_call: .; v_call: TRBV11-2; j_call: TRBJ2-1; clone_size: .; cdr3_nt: TGTGCCAGCAGCTTGGGCGGGGAGTTCTACAATGAGCAGTTCTTC; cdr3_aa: CASSLGGEFYNEQFF
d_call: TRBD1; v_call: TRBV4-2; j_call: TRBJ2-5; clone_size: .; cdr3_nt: TGTGCCAGCAGCCATGGACAGGGGGCAGAGACCCAGTACTTC; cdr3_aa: CASSHGQGAETQYF
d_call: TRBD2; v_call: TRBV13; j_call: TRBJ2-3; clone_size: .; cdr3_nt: TGTGCCAGCTCCACTAGCGGGGGGAAGACAGATACGCAGTATTTT; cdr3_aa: CASSTSGGKTDTQYF
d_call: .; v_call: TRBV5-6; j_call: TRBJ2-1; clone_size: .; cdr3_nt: TGTGCCAGCAGCAGAACCGACAGGTCCCGGTTCTTC; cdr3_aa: CASSRTDRSRFF
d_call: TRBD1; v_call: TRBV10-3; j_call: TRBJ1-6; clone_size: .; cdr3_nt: TGTGCCATCAGTGAGTCTAGGGCCGGCCGGACAGGGGGTTCACCCCTCCACTTT; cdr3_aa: CAISESRAGRTGGSPLHF
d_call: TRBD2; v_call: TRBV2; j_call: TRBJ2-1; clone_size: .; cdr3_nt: TGTGCCAGCAGTACCCAAAGCGGGACCTATTATTACTACAATGAGCAGTTCTTC; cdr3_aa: CASSTQSGTYYYYNEQFF
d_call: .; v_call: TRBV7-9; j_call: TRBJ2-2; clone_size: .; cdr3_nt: TGTGCCAGCAGCTTAGCGGTGGCACCCGGGGAGCTGTTTTTT; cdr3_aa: CASSLAVAPGELFF
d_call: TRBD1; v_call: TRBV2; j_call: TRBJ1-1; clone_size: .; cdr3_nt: TGTGCCAGCAGTTCCACTATCTCAGGGGGACGCACTGAAGCTTTCTTT; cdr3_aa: CASSSTISGGRTEAFF
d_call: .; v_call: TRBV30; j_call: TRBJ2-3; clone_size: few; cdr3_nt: TGTGCCTGGGAGATCTCAGATACGCAGTATTTT; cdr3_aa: CAWEISDTQYF
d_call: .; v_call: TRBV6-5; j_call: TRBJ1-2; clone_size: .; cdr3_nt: TGTGCCAGCAGTTACGCGGACATTGTCGGTGGCTACACCTTC; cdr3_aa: CASSYADIVGGYTF
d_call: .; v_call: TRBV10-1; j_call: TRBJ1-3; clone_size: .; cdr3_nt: TGCGCCACTGGTTCCAGCTCTGGAAACACCATATATTTT; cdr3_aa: CATGSSSGNTIYF